These 27 T cell receptor beta chains share one sample of origin, sequenced in a study of technical replicates of blood from a handful of donors (dated by TCRdb to about 2017). The library was prepared using the immunoSEQ multiplex PCR assay. TCRdb re-hosts the immuneACCESS table, in-frame sequences only. Its copies lack some clones; in the studies checked, an unresolved V gene accounts for under half of them, and the cause for the rest is not known. In all, the sample holds some 80,000 clones, and approximately 90% of those were seen once. The ten largest clones capture around 0.25% of the sample. Sequencing was carried out using T cells isolated from PBMCs. The receptors were gathered from a human donor in good health.

The rearrangement uses TRBV9 and TRBJ2-7; 8 bases align to TRBD2. Trimming at V came to 4 bases and at J to 0 bases, leaving 6 bases not matched to a gene. Germline V gene sequence: CDR1 SGDLS, CDR2 YYNGEE. The CDR3 is 15 amino acids. CDR3 bases: TGTGCCAGCAGCCCCAGGACTAGCTTCTCCTACGAGCAGTACTTC. Its translation: CASSPRTSFSYEQYF.

The rearrangement uses TRBV9 and TRBJ2-3; 14 nucleotides match TRBD2. The junction had 5 bases not matched to a gene; V was cut back by 0 bases and J by 5 bases. The V gene's germline CDR1 is SGDLS and CDR2 YYNGEE. CDR3 size: 17 residues. For the CDR3, the DNA is TGTGCCAGCAGCGTAGGACTAGCGGGGGGGCCAGGAGATACGCAGTATTTT. Its translation: CASSVGLAGGPGDTQYF.

The chain has TRBV7-9 and TRBJ1-2, with 8 positions matching TRBD1. Germline CDR1 reads SEHNR; CDR2 reads FQNEAQ (reference sequence). After removal of 5 bases from V and 0 bases from J, the junction contained 5 bases not matched to a gene. The CDR3 runs 15 residues. The CDR3 loop is CASSVTGGTNYGYTF. Written as DNA, the CDR3 is TGTGCCAGCAGCGTTACAGGGGGGACTAACTATGGCTACACCTTC.

The gene calls are TRBV5-1 and TRBJ2-7; a weak D match, TRBD1 (6 bases). Germline V gene sequence: CDR1 SGHRS, CDR2 YFSETQ. CDR3 size: 12 residues. V shed 0 bases and J shed 5 bases, with 6 bases lying between them. The CDR3 nucleotides are TGCGCCAGCAGCTTGGACAGGGACGAGCAGTACTTC. Translation: CASSLDRDEQYF.

The J gene is TRBJ2-3, the V gene TRBV15; 12 positions match TRBD2. Trimming took 5 bases from V and 3 from J; bases not matched to a gene: 15. CDR1 is LNHNV and CDR2 is YYDKDF in the germline V gene (reference sequence). There are 19 residues in the CDR3. The CDR3 loop reads CATSLWHGLAGSVTDTQYF. CDR3 nucleotides: TGTGCCACCAGCTTATGGCATGGACTAGCGGGAAGTGTGACAGATACGCAGTATTTT.

A few counts support this clone. The chain uses TRBV19 and TRBJ2-2, with 15 bases identical to TRBD2. After removal of 5 bases from V and 1 base from J, the junction contained 5 bases not matched to a gene. Germline CDR1 LNHDA, CDR2 SQIVND (reference sequence). The CDR3 is 18 amino acids. The CDR3 spells CASSPGLAGGLNTGELFF. The CDR3, as DNA: TGTGCCAGTAGTCCGGGACTAGCGGGGGGTCTGAACACCGGGGAGCTGTTTTTT.

The chain links TRBV28 to TRBJ1-3; D is possibly TRBD1 (6 bases). The V end was cut by 6 bases, the J end by 1 base, with 25 bases between. CDR1 and CDR2 (germline): MDHEN, SYDVKM. The CDR3 covers 19 residues. CDR3 DNA sequence: TGTGCCAGCAGCCCAGGTTGGGGGCAGCATGTCAGATCTGGAAACACCATATATTTT. As protein: CASSPGWGQHVRSGNTIYF. Variable domain in full (rest from reference TRBV28 and TRBJ1-3): DVKVTQSSRYLVKRTGEKVFLECVQDMDHENMFWYRQDPGLGLRLIYFSYDVKMKEKGDIPEGYSVSREKKERFSLILESASTNQTSMYLCASSPGWGQHVRSGNTIYFGEGSWLTVV.

The rearrangement uses TRBV12-5 and TRBJ1-4; D not resolved. The CDR3 spans 14 residues. Germline loops: CDR1 LGHNT, CDR2 FRNRAP. Trimming took off 6 bases at V and 6 bases at J, with 14 bases between the two ends. The CDR3 DNA reads as TGTGCTAGTGGAGAAAGGCAGGATGATGAAAAACTGTTTTTT. This gives the protein CASGERQDDEKLFF.

The chain links TRBV28 to TRBJ1-5, with D hard to call. The CDR3 contains 14 residues. Between the trimmed V and J ends, which lost 8 bases and 6 bases, there was a span of 17 bases. The germline V gene encodes CDR1 MDHEN and CDR2 SYDVKM. CDR3 nucleotide sequence: TGTGCCAGCGCCTCAACAGCTTCAAGTCAGCCCCAGCATTTT. Its protein product is CASASTASSQPQHF.

This chain connects TRBV14 to TRBJ2-7; 8 nucleotides match TRBD1. The germline V gene has CDR1 SGHDN and CDR2 FVKESK. V was clipped by 3 bases and J by 2 bases; unmatched bases: 21. This CDR3 has 20 residues. For the CDR3, the DNA is TGTGCCAGCAGCCAGAGTTACAGGGGGACCGGGAGTACGATTGCCTACGAGCAGTACTTC. Amino acids: CASSQSYRGTGSTIAYEQYF.

V gene TRBV19 combines with J gene TRBJ2-7; 14 bases match TRBD2. CDR1 LNHDA and CDR2 SQIVND come from the germline V gene (reference sequence). The CDR3 extends over 16 amino acids. V lost 4 bases to trimming and J lost 5 bases; unmatched junction nucleotides: 7. The CDR3 loop is CASSTSRTSGRHEQYF. Here the CDR3 DNA reads TGTGCCAGTAGTACCTCCAGGACTAGCGGGAGGCACGAGCAGTACTTC.

This clone showed up just a few times. This sequence joins TRBV5-1 and TRBJ2-6; TRBD1 might be the D (5 bases). The germline V and J ends were trimmed by 5 bases and 0 bases, with 9 bases remaining between them. There are 15 residues in the CDR3. Germline values: CDR1 SGHRS, CDR2 YFSETQ. This chain's CDR3 is CASSTGDSGANVLTF. Here the CDR3 DNA reads TGCGCCAGCAGTACAGGCGACTCTGGGGCCAACGTCCTGACTTTC.

The CDR3 region is CASSLGLRYYGYTF. In DNA, the CDR3 is TGTGCCAGCAGTCTGGGACTCCGGTACTATGGCTACACCTTC. The chain employs TRBV28 and TRBJ1-2, with D perhaps matching TRBD1 (5 bases). The CDR3 runs 14 residues. Germline V lookup: CDR1 MDHEN, CDR2 SYDVKM. V was shortened by 5 bases and J by 3 bases, with 13 bases between the two germline ends.

The rearrangement joins TRBV19 to TRBJ1-2, with TRBD1 identical over 7 bases. With 7 bases clipped from V and 8 bases from J, the junction kept 4 bases outside the gene matches. The germline CDR1 and CDR2 sequences are LNHDA and SQIVND (reference sequence). The CDR3 spans 11 residues. DNA of the CDR3: TGTGCCAGTAACCAGGGGGAAGGCTACACCTTC. Its translation is CASNQGEGYTF.

The chain combines TRBV7-8 with TRBJ2-7; 9 bases match TRBD2. This CDR3 has 14 amino acids. V lost 7 bases, J lost 6 bases, and 10 bases stayed unmatched. The V gene's germline CDR1 is SGHVS and CDR2 FQNEAQ. CDR3: CASTPGLARREQYF. In nucleotides, the CDR3 is TGTGCCAGCACCCCAGGACTAGCGCGTCGCGAGCAGTACTTC.

The CDR3 spells CASRTGATNEKLFF. The CDR3 DNA is TGTGCCAGCCGGACAGGGGCAACTAATGAAAAACTGTTTTTT. The V call is TRBV6-6, the J call TRBJ1-4, with 9 bases aligning to TRBD1. Germline loops: CDR1 MNHNY, CDR2 SVGAGI (reference sequence). The CDR3 runs 14 residues. J lost 0 bases, V lost 8 bases, and 1 base had no gene match.

The J gene is TRBJ2-7, the V gene TRBV28; 13 bases agree with TRBD2. V gave up 5 bases and J gave up 6 bases; unmatched junction bases: 7. CDR3 size: 15 residues. Germline V gene data show CDR1 as MDHEN and CDR2 as SYDVKM. CDR3 in amino acids: CASSHGGLAGAEQYF. The CDR3 nucleotides are TGTGCCAGCAGTCATGGTGGACTAGCGGGAGCCGAGCAGTACTTC.

J is TRBJ1-2 and V is TRBV28, with 9 bases fitting TRBD1. The CDR3 contains 15 residues. In germline, CDR1 is MDHEN, CDR2 SYDVKM. V gave up 4 bases and J gave up 4 bases; unmatched junction bases: 7. DNA of the CDR3: TGTGCCAGCAGTTCACAGGGGGCAGGAAGCTATGGCTACACCTTC. The encoded protein is CASSSQGAGSYGYTF.

The chain joins TRBV27 to TRBJ1-1, with unresolved D. Trimming left V 3 bases short and J 3 bases short, with 17 bases between. The germline V gene has CDR1 MNHEY and CDR2 SMNVEV (reference sequence). The CDR3 spans 16 residues. CDR3 nucleotide sequence: TGTGCCAGCAGTTTTCTCCCAGCAGGATGGGACACTGAAGCTTTCTTT. Protein sequence: CASSFLPAGWDTEAFF.

The chain uses TRBV5-1 and TRBJ1-5, with 7 bases fitting TRBD1. V shed 0 bases, J shed 7 bases, and the junction held 10 bases outside the gene matches. Germline assignment: CDR1 SGHRS and CDR2 YFSETQ. The CDR3 sequence is 16 residues long. CDR3 in DNA: TGCGCCAGCAGCTTGGCCCCCGGACAGGAGGGACAGCCCCAGCATTTT. Residues: CASSLAPGQEGQPQHF.

This sequence joins TRBV5-1 and TRBJ1-1, with D perhaps TRBD1 (6 bases). CDR1 is SGHRS, CDR2 YFSETQ, per germline. The CDR3 consists of 14 residues. V was cut by 0 bases and J by 7 bases, with 13 bases left in between. This CDR3 reads CASSLGDRRHEAFF. The CDR3 region has the DNA TGCGCCAGCAGCTTGGGTGACAGGAGACATGAAGCTTTCTTT. Together with reference TRBV5-1 and TRBJ1-1, the CDR3 gives the full variable domain: KAGVTQTPRYLIKTRGQQVTLSCSPISGHRSVSWYQQTPGQGLQFLFEYFSETQRNKGNFPGRFSGRQFSNSRSEMNVSTLELGDSALYLCASSLGDRRHEAFFGQGTRLTVV.

This chain joins TRBV29-1 and TRBJ1-2, with unresolved D. Germline V lookup: CDR1 SQVTM, CDR2 ANQGSEA. The length of the CDR3 is 11 residues. Trimming took off 3 bases at V and 8 bases at J, with 10 bases between the two ends. The CDR3 loop reads CSVDEMRGYTF. In DNA, the CDR3 is TGCAGCGTTGACGAGATGCGAGGCTACACCTTC.

The rearrangement uses TRBV28 and TRBJ1-5, with 8 bases aligning to TRBD1. The junction had 9 bases not matched to a gene; V was cut back by 5 bases and J by 6 bases. This CDR3 is 15 amino acids long. Germline loops: CDR1 MDHEN, CDR2 SYDVKM. The CDR3 DNA follows: TGTGCCAGCAGTCCCGGGGGGACAGGCCTTCAGCCCCAGCATTTT. It translates to CASSPGGTGLQPQHF.

The gene calls are TRBV28 and TRBJ2-7; 9 nucleotides line up with TRBD1. CDR1 is MDHEN, CDR2 SYDVKM, per germline. CDR3 length: 12 residues. J gave up 6 bases and V 5 bases, and 2 bases lay outside the gene matches. The CDR3 DNA follows: TGTGCCAGCAGTGGGGACAGGGCCGAGCAGTACTTC. Translation gives CASSGDRAEQYF. Variable domain in full (rest from reference TRBV28 and TRBJ2-7): DVKVTQSSRYLVKRTGEKVFLECVQDMDHENMFWYRQDPGLGLRLIYFSYDVKMKEKGDIPEGYSVSREKKERFSLILESASTNQTSMYLCASSGDRAEQYFGPGTRLTVT.

The gene calls are TRBV6-5 and TRBJ2-5, with D uncertain. The J call is in doubt because the DNA end fits TRBJ2-7 better. Germline-derived CDR1 and CDR2 are MNHEY and SVGAGI. The CDR3 is 13 amino acids. The CDR3: CASSYASRHEQYF. The CDR3 DNA reads TGTGCCAGCAGTTACGCCTCACGTCACGAGCAGTACTTC.

This chain joins TRBV28 and TRBJ1-5; a weak D match, TRBD1 (5 bases). The ends were cut back, 0 bases at V and 5 bases at J, with 32 bases in the middle. Germline V gene data show CDR1 as MDHEN and CDR2 as SYDVKM. This CDR3 comprises 22 residues. CDR3 residues: CASSLWFGGGSLMDYGHQPQHF. CDR3 DNA: TGTGCCAGCAGTTTATGGTTTGGGGGAGGAAGTCTTATGGACTATGGGCATCAGCCCCAGCATTTT.

The CDR3 region is CASSTTGSPINEQFF. As DNA, the CDR3 is TGCGCCAGCAGCACGACAGGGTCTCCGATAAATGAGCAGTTCTTC. The V gene is TRBV5-1, the J gene TRBJ2-1; 7 positions match TRBD1. This CDR3 has 15 amino acids. Germline values: CDR1 SGHRS, CDR2 YFSETQ. After removal of 4 bases from V and 7 bases from J, the junction contained 11 bases not matched to a gene. The full variable domain, in which reference TRBV5-1 and TRBJ2-1 provide the parts outside the CDR3, is KAGVTQTPRYLIKTRGQQVTLSCSPISGHRSVSWYQQTPGQGLQFLFEYFSETQRNKGNFPGRFSGRQFSNSRSEMNVSTLELGDSALYLCASSTTGSPINEQFFGPGTRLTVL.